The text below deals with one T cell receptor (beta chain). V trimming: 0 bases; J trimming: 7 bases; junction bases outside the gene matches: 10. CDR1 and CDR2 from the germline V gene are SGHKS and YYEKEE (reference sequence). The CDR3 length is 18 residues. These data originate in a study of blood T cell repertoires in COVID-19. Study at large: Samples taken during acute and convalescent COVID-19 were collected in the United States, Italy and Spain. Nucleic acid was either cDNA or gDNA, and it came from T cells, B-cell-depleted T cells, or PBMCs.

Original methodology: How many nucleated cells were present was estimated from reference gene primer amplification. TCRdb keeps only in-frame clones here, not all; method: immunoSEQ multiplex PCR. That table is the source of V, J and clone size, and D and trimming were worked out from the DNA. The sample holds about 100,000 clones, around four fifths seen once. The genes are TRBV5-5 and TRBJ2-1; 13 bases fit TRBD2. The sequencing input was peripheral blood. The clonotype originates from a man in his fifties or sixties with active or convalescent COVID-19. The CDR3 coding sequence is TGTGCCAGCAGCTTGGTAACTAGCGGGAGGGCCACGGGGAATGAGCAGTTCTTC. It is translated as CASSLVTSGRATGNEQFF.